The next 10 T cell receptor beta chains were all read from a single sample in a study of CD8 T cells in Susac syndrome (dated by TCRdb to between 2017 and 2020). The receptor library was made with the immunoSEQ multiplex PCR assay. RNA was extracted with the RNeasy kit and about 0.5 to 1 ug was reverse transcribed using random hexamers. Starting from the raw public reads, TCRdb applied fastp trimming at Q25, assembled clones with MiXCR and retained in-frame beta chains. Records with the same CDR3 protein are collapsed into one entry carrying the most frequent genes and DNA. The sample table contains about 300,000 distinct CDR3 sequences; only one count was recorded for under 95% of them. Roughly 0.059% of the sample belongs to the ten largest clones. Sequencing input: CD4+ T cells from PBMCs. The receptors were sampled from a human donor with multiple sclerosis.

This sequence joins TRBV11-2 and TRBJ2-3, with D unresolved. Germline V CDR1 and CDR2: SGHAT, FQNNGV. The ends were cut back, 0 bases at V and 0 bases at J, with 4 bases in the middle. The CDR3 extends over 14 amino acids. The CDR3 DNA reads as TGTGCCAGCAGCTTAGACCTTAGCACAGATACGCAGTATTTT. Translating it yields CASSLDLSTDTQYF.

The chain carries TRBV19 and TRBJ2-7, with 8 bases matching TRBD1. V shed 3 bases and J 4 bases; nucleotides not matched to a gene: 5. Germline V lookup: CDR1 LNHDA, CDR2 SQIVND (reference sequence). The CDR3 loop spans 14 amino acids. The CDR3 protein is CASSILQGAYEQYF. Written as DNA, the CDR3 is TGTGCCAGTAGTATTCTTCAGGGGGCATACGAGCAGTACTTC.

This chain links TRBV7-8 with TRBJ1-3; D uncertain. The germline CDR1 and CDR2 sequences are SGHVS and FQNEAQ. V gave up 4 bases and J gave up 4 bases, with 17 bases separating them. The CDR3 totals 16 residues. CDR3 region: CASSSSALAHGNTIYF. The CDR3 nucleotides are TGTGCCAGCAGCTCGTCCGCACTCGCCCACGGAAACACCATATATTTT. The full variable domain, in which reference TRBV7-8 and TRBJ1-3 provide the parts outside the CDR3, is GAGVSQSPRYKVAKRGQDVALRCDPISGHVSLFWYQQALGQGPEFLTYFQNEAQLDKSGLPSDRFFAERPEGSVSTLKIQRTQQEDSAVYLCASSSSALAHGNTIYFGEGSWLTVV.

J is TRBJ1-3 and V is TRBV9; 9 bases are a match to TRBD1. The V and J ends lost 3 bases and 0 bases, in that order; junction bases with no gene match: 4. The CDR3 is made up of 16 amino acids. The germline V gene encodes CDR1 SGDLS and CDR2 YYNGEE. The CDR3, as DNA: TGTGCCAGCAGCGAGACAGGGGGATTCTCTGGAAACACCATATATTTT. Translation: CASSETGGFSGNTIYF.

The chain has TRBV14 and TRBJ2-6; 7 bases fit TRBD2. J gave up 2 bases and V 1 base, and 8 bases lay outside the gene matches. This CDR3 has 18 residues. The germline CDR1 and CDR2 sequences are SGHDN and FVKESK. The DNA for the CDR3 is TGTGCCAGCAGCCAAGTTGCGGGGAGGGGCCCTGGGGCCAACGTCCTGACTTTC. Protein: CASSQVAGRGPGANVLTF.

This clonotype was detected only once. The CDR3 loop reads CASTTIGTGPNYGYTF. The CDR3 DNA is TGTGCCAGTACCACGATTGGGACAGGGCCTAACTATGGCTACACCTTC. The chain is built from TRBV19 and TRBJ1-2; 9 bases fit TRBD1. Looked up from germline, CDR1 is LNHDA and CDR2 is SQIVND (reference sequence). V was clipped by 7 bases and J by 0 bases; unmatched bases: 9. The CDR3 runs 16 residues.

This chain uses TRBV18 with TRBJ2-1; 10 bases match TRBD2. V shed 3 bases, J shed 6 bases, and the junction held 8 bases outside the gene matches. The germline V gene encodes CDR1 KGHSH and CDR2 LQKENI. The CDR3 sequence is 16 residues long. CDR3 DNA: TGTGCCAGCTCACCCTATCAAGCGGGAGGGCCCAATGAGCAGTTCTTC. Protein product: CASSPYQAGGPNEQFF. The full variable domain, its missing parts supplied by reference TRBV18 and TRBJ2-1, is NAGVMQNPRHLVRRRGQEARLRCSPMKGHSHVYWYRQLPEEGLKFMVYLQKENIIDESGMPKERFSAEFPKEGPSILRIQQVVRGDSAAYFCASSPYQAGGPNEQFFGPGTRLTVL.

The chain uses TRBV7-6 and TRBJ2-7; D not resolved. The CDR3 is 14 residues long. The V gene lost 5 bases and the J gene lost 3 bases, with 14 bases spanning the gap. The germline V gene encodes CDR1 SGHVS and CDR2 FNYEAQ. CDR3 region: CASSPNRNLYEQYF. CDR3 nucleotide sequence: TGTGCCAGCAGCCCAAATCGTAACCTCTACGAGCAGTACTTC.

The V gene is TRBV7-2, the J gene TRBJ2-2; the D gene is possibly TRBD1 (6 bases). CDR1 is SGHTA and CDR2 is FQGNSA in the germline V gene. With 3 bases removed from V and 0 bases from J, the gap between germline ends came to 11 bases. This CDR3 spans 16 amino acids. CDR3 DNA: TGTGCCAGCAGCTTGAGGGCAGGGGCGAACACCGGGGAGCTGTTTTTT. This sequence encodes CASSLRAGANTGELFF.

This chain uses TRBV9 with TRBJ1-3; perhaps TRBD1 as D (6 bases). This CDR3 is 17 amino acids long. Deletions cut 1 base from V and 4 bases from J, with 18 bases between. Per germline, CDR1 SGDLS and CDR2 YYNGEE. CDR3: CASSVTAGHRDGNTIYF. In DNA form, the CDR3 reads TGTGCCAGCAGCGTAACGGCGGGACATCGGGACGGAAACACCATATATTTT.